These T cell receptor beta chains were read from a single sample in a study of siplizumab effects on memory and regulatory T cells. Produced via immunoSEQ multiplex PCR; TCRdb's table is partial and in-frame only. The table lists around 100,000 clones, 94% of them singletons. Sequencing input: non-Treg CD4+ T cells sorted from blood. These TCRs come from a human donor in good health. Both conserved end residues are trimmed from each CDR3. Each record gives: CDR3 protein, J gene, V gene.

ASSEGDRGPGYT | TRBJ1-2 | TRBV2
ASSEFRTPTGELF | TRBJ2-2 | TRBV25-1
ASSTQTGYNEKLF | TRBJ1-4 | TRBV5-5
ASSLNGRGETQY | TRBJ2-5 | TRBV7-3
ASSSASGTIEQF | TRBJ2-1 | TRBV28
ASSLNYGYT | TRBJ1-2 | TRBV28
ASTDRDEQY | TRBJ2-7 | TRBV25-1
ASSAVPGQGTYNEQF | TRBJ2-1 | TRBV27
ASSDTEAYEQY | TRBJ2-7 | TRBV19
ASSPYLVETQY | TRBJ2-5 | TRBV4-1
ASSLKGRDVTSTTDTQY | TRBJ2-3 | TRBV7-3
ASKSRDRDWFTDTQY | TRBJ2-3 | TRBV28
ASSRDRLLEQY | TRBJ2-7 | TRBV18
ASSSIRGGMNTEAF | TRBJ1-1 | TRBV7-9
ASSGYGYSNQPQH | TRBJ1-5 | TRBV2
ASRTGQMNTEAF | TRBJ1-1 | TRBV28
ASSQDILNTYEQY | TRBJ2-7 | TRBV4-2
ASSVANGGRAF | TRBJ1-1 | TRBV9
ASRPGPSRNEQF | TRBJ2-1 | TRBV11-2
ASSPTSGRADEQF | TRBJ2-1 | TRBV7-9
ASSLDRGRETQY | TRBJ2-5 | TRBV7-9
ASRGVYGYT | TRBJ1-2 | TRBV7-9
ASRARPTEAF | TRBJ1-1 | TRBV2
ASTDRDGFQAQY | TRBJ2-3 | TRBV19
ASSLTGDGNQPQH | TRBJ1-5 | TRBV5-1
ASSSAGTGKYYEQY | TRBJ2-7 | TRBV11-2
ASSSGTTLTYEQY | TRBJ2-7 | TRBV28
ASSPGLAGADEQY | TRBJ2-7 | TRBV7-7
ATPVASLF | TRBJ1-4 | TRBV19
ASSEERGDTKLF | TRBJ1-4 | TRBV6-5
ASSRQAGELF | TRBJ2-2 | TRBV11-3
ASSNGWDREY | TRBJ2-3 | TRBV10-1
ASSYVAREEGF | TRBJ2-1 | TRBV11-2
ASSYSAGTKNYEQY | TRBJ2-7 | TRBV6-5
ASSYKTVYGELF | TRBJ2-2 | TRBV6-6
ASSLGLAGVADTQY | TRBJ2-3 | TRBV28
ASSPSGRGSYNEQF | TRBJ2-1 | TRBV7-8
AITGENTEAF | TRBJ1-1 | TRBV10-3
ARSLVPSGNSYEQY | TRBJ2-7 | TRBV5-3
ASTEPQGFSGNTIY | TRBJ1-3 | TRBV28
ASSPWEVTDTQY | TRBJ2-3 | TRBV27